This TCR beta chain was recorded in a study of cytomegalovirus exposure and HLA in healthy donors (dated by TCRdb to about 2017). Study-level background: In an earlier analysis of around 540 of the donors, 276 Gb of sequence data and 95 million to 130 million unique TCR beta sequences from about 190 million T cells were reported. Donor age, sex, ethnicity and CMV serostatus were compiled alongside the repertoire data. A later genetic analysis took genome-wide SNP genotypes for about three fifths of the 666 donors and used that subset as a discovery cohort. Of the 300 to 500 genotyped donors, less than 85% were placed in the genetic ancestry cluster associated with self-reported Caucasian donors. Typing coverage differed by locus: A, B, C, DRB1 and DQB1 were typed in roughly 620-640 donors, DQA1 in 522, DPA1 in some 570, and DPB1 in 472. HLA typing covered class I and class II loci at four-digit resolution. A separate validation cohort of about 110 different subjects was used in addition to the roughly 620-subject first cohort. A later analysis re-analyzed previously published TCR beta repertoires from about 600 donors and added high-resolution HLA genotyping to study TCR occurrence patterns. The study aimed to test whether signatures of past pathogen exposure could be identified by cataloging public T cell receptors. Among some 400 genotyped donors of the cohort, an average of approximately 230,000 unique TCR beta nucleotide sequences were sequenced per donor, approximately 20% of them non-productive. A few DR-DQ haplotypes were treated as single units for association and clustering because of strong linkage in the cohort. An earlier analysis of about 620 of the donors applied high-throughput TCR beta sequencing to assess whether each TCR beta V gene segment acted as functional or pseudogenic. Approximately 300 gigabases of sequencing data and around 87 million unique TCR sequences were included in an early release covering around 600 HLA-typed donors. Every discovery cohort repertoire had been produced on one sequencing platform. The T cell repertoires of under 750 subjects were profiled by immunosequencing and related to cytomegalovirus serostatus. Rather than using new phenotypic data, the later analysis identified candidate immune exposures from TCR beta sequences and from how often those sequences occurred across donors. High-throughput TCR immunosequencing, statistical association of individual TCRs with disease status, and machine learning were combined to predict cytomegalovirus infection status. Beyond this particular receptor, the publication reports: In a later genetic analysis, fewer N-insertions in productive TCRs were reported among donors in an Asian-associated ancestry cluster than the roughly 640-donor mean. A later analysis found that TCR association rates varied across HLA loci, with DRB1 alleles showing the most associated TCRs and HLA-C alleles the fewest. In a later analysis, HLA-associated TCR beta chains were found to be more clonally expanded and to have lower generation probabilities than equally common non-associated chains. Most TCR sequences were observed very rarely across donors, whereas some public TCRs were present in many individuals. Because counts were too low, some 17 rarely observed V segments, including chromosome 9 orphons, were excluded from the earlier analysis of a few hundred of the donors. Cytomegalovirus status was reported to be diagnosed by the classifier with high specificity and sensitivity in both the original and validation cohorts. In a later genetic analysis, a missense DCLRE1C variant was associated with V-gene and J-gene trimming of TCR beta chains, and the association was replicated in an independent cohort. According to the authors, the approach could potentially be generalized to other disease states and immunological phenotypes. Because HLA typing was missing for some donors at each locus, association tests included only the typed subset. A further reported finding was that TCR beta sequences accurately predicted the HLA-A and HLA-B alleles for most subjects in the first cohort. Three of the identified cytomegalovirus-associated TCR beta chains were confirmed in vitro to be specific for cytomegalovirus antigens. Because the 87-base-pair reads could not distinguish some IMGT-functional V segments, including TRBV6-2 and TRBV6-3, those segments were excluded. In an earlier analysis of more than 450 of the donors, most TCR beta V segments were observed in productive rearrangements about 87% or about 30% of the time, broadly matching IMGT annotations. The study listed approximately 150 TCR beta chains as associated with cytomegalovirus. Presence/absence analyses assumed roughly uniform sequencing depth across donors, an assumption that may not hold. The only immune exposure information available for the cohort was CMV serostatus. A later analysis found that most CMV-associated TCR beta chains appeared HLA-restricted, with HLA associations seemingly driven largely by CMV exposure. A group of highly shared sequence variants was considered likely to be a technical artifact of the sequencing pipeline. Linkage disequilibrium might explain the correlated functional status among segregating V segments, but an unknown experimental factor could not be ruled out. The cohort was sequenced for TCR beta chains only, and without alpha or paired-chain data the features that could be detected were limited. A later analysis reported that several top co-occurrence clusters appeared linked to parvovirus B19, influenza, CMV and Epstein-Barr virus. Specific HLA alleles were associated with 15,000 to 20,000 TCR beta sequences at a false discovery rate of 0.05 in a later analysis. When HLA alleles, especially DR and DQ, strongly co-occurred, TCR associations were difficult to assign to individual alleles.

Library method: the immunoSEQ multiplex PCR assay. A mixture of 60 forward primers for TCR Vbeta segments and 13 reverse primers for TCR Jbeta segments was used in the multiplex PCR. The CDR3 region of rearranged TCR beta genes was amplified from genomic DNA with a multiplex PCR assay. On the Illumina HiSeq System, the amplified TCR beta libraries were sequenced as 87-base-pair reads. As for the original processing: In a later analysis, tens of millions of unique TCR beta chains were counted across the approximately 640 repertoires, and approximately 9.9 million of these chains were shared by at least two donors. A nearest-neighbor algorithm error-corrected the raw reads and collapsed the reads into unique sequences, merging closely related sequences to remove PCR and sequencing errors. CDR3 sequences were aligned to IMGT reference sequences to assign V, D and J gene segments. Each retained sequence needed at least a six-nucleotide match to both a V gene segment and a J gene segment. A rearrangement was called productive if the CDR3 had no stop codons and remained in frame with V and J, and every other rearrangement was called non-productive. CDR3 was defined according to IMGT convention as the region running from the second conserved V-encoded cysteine to the conserved J-encoded phenylalanine. Sequences without an unambiguous match to a single V gene segment were excluded from the earlier analysis of a few hundred of the donors. In an earlier analysis of some 590 of the donors, V segments were called functional above 56.7% productive rearrangements and were called segregating when the between-donor standard deviation exceeded 5%. A statistical classification framework was built for diagnosing cytomegalovirus status from the catalog of TCR beta chain sequences. V and J gene assignment, in a later analysis, came from comparing TCR nucleotide sequences with IMGT/GENE-DB human TR gene sequences. Using the TCRdist pipeline, a later analysis assigned CDR3 sequences along with most-parsimonious VDJ recombination scenarios. A later analysis defined each TCR beta chain by its CDR3 amino acid sequence plus V-gene family, and excluded reads lacking a unique V-gene family. A later analysis removed 550 to 650 highly shared, low-generation-probability nucleotide sequences to deal with suspected cross-contamination and a sequencing artifact. In a later analysis, a clonal expansion index for each public chain was calculated from normalized within-repertoire ranks of inferred template counts. Generation probabilities in a later analysis came from a VDJ recombination model fitted to out-of-frame rearrangements, and those results were checked against IGoR. A later analysis scored TCR-TCR, TCR-HLA and TCR-CMV co-occurrence with hypergeometric tests, applying a repertoire-size bias correction to TCR pairs. In a later analysis, false discovery rates were estimated by permuting HLA or CMV assignments 20 times. In a later analysis, co-occurring TCRs were grouped using DBSCAN, and TCRdist sequence similarity was added for clustering within HLA-allele-positive subsets. Repertoires with fewer than 30,000 or more than 120,000 public chains were left out of co-occurrence clustering, as were four to six repertoires with anomalous nucleotide sharing. TCRdb took this table from immuneACCESS and kept in-frame rearrangements with V and J called. Such tables lack part of the clones; where checked against another copy, unresolved V genes explain under half of the gap, and the rest is unexplained. That table supplies the V and J calls and clone size; D and trimming were determined from the DNA. Present in this sample are about 100,000 clones, roughly 74% of which were seen just once. The ten largest clonotypes hold 15% to 20% of the sample.

With respect to this clone: No cognate antigen has been identified for it. No per-base quality is available; no much larger clone lies one base away.

In total, approximately 690 healthy bone marrow donors made up the cohort. At the time of sampling, every cohort member was nominally healthy, though immune exposures that went unrecorded were likely present. The donor was CMV seropositive and belonged to the group of 250 to 300 seropositive cohort members. A peripheral blood sample was collected from each donor, and TCR beta sequencing was performed on peripheral blood mononuclear cells. Genomic DNA extraction from the blood cell samples was performed with the Qiagen DNeasy Blood Extraction Kit. V and J lose 3 bases and 1 base, and a span of 6 bases separates them. The CDR3 runs 13 amino acids, cysteine and phenylalanine included. This entry keeps only the CDR3 DNA: 39 bases, framed from base 1. CDR1 and CDR2 are read off the germline V gene as MDHEN and SYDVKM.

The clonotype was recovered from a young woman in good health and CMV-seropositive. Sequenced material: PBMCs. The chain is assembled from TRBV28 and TRBJ1-2; TRBD1 is a weak D gene call, 6 bases matching. The bases are TGTGCCAGCAGTTTCAGGGGTAACTATGGCTACACCTTC. Its product reads: CASSFRGNYGYTF.